This T cell receptor beta chain was found in a study of cytomegalovirus exposure and HLA in healthy donors. This CDR3 spans 15 amino acids. The V and J ends lost 4 bases and 0 bases respectively, with 9 bases between them. Germline assignment: CDR1 MGHRA and CDR2 YSYEKL. The protocol was immunoSEQ multiplex PCR, while the TCRdb copy is restricted to in-frame clones and leaves out a portion. The sample shows approximately 49,000 clones, almost 95% of them seen only once. The sequence was collected from a man between 18 and 35 years old in good health and CMV-seronegative. Input material: PBMCs. The chain combines TRBV4-1 with TRBJ1-4; TRBD1 is a possible D gene (6 bases). In nucleotides, the CDR3 is TGCGCCAGCAGCCGACAGGCGCCAACTAATGAAAAACTGTTTTTT. This translates into CASSRQAPTNEKLFF.